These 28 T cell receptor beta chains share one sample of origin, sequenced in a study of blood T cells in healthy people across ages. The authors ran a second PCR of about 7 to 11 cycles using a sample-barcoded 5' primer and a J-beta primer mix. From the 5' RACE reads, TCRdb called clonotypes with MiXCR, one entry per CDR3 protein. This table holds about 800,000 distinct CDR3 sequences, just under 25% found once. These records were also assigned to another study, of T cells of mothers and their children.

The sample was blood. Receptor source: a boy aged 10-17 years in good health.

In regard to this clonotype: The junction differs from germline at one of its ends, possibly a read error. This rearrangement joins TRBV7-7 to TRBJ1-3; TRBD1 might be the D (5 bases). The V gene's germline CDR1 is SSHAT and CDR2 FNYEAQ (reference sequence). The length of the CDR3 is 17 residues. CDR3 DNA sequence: TGTGCTAGCAGCTTTATCCCGGCAGGGTACGCTGGAAACACCATATATTTT. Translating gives CASSFIPAGYAGNTIYF.

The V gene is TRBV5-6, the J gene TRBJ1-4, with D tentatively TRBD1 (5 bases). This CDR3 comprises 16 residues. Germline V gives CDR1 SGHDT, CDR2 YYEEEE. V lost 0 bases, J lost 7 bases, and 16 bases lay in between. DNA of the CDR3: TGTGCCAGCAGCTTGGTGGAGGTGGGGGAATCTGAAAAACTGTTTTTT. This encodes CASSLVEVGESEKLFF.

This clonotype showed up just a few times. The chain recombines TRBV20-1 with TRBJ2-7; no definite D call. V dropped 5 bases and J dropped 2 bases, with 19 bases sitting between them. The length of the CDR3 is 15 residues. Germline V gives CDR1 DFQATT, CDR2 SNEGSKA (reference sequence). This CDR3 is CSAFSDGERTYEQYF. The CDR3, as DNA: TGCAGTGCTTTCTCGGACGGAGAAAGGACCTACGAGCAGTACTTC.

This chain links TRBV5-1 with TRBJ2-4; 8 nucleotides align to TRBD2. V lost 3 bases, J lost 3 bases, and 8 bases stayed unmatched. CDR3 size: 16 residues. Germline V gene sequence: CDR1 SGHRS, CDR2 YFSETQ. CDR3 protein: CASSSGKTSDKNIQYF. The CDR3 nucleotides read TGCGCCAGCAGCTCGGGAAAGACTAGCGACAAAAACATTCAGTACTTC.

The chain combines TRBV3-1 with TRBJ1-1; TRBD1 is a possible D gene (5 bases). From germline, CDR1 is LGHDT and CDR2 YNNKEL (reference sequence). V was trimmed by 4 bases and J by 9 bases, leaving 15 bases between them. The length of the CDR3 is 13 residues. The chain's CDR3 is CASSPPQGEKAFF. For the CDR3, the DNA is TGTGCCAGCAGCCCACCCCAGGGAGAAAAAGCTTTCTTT.

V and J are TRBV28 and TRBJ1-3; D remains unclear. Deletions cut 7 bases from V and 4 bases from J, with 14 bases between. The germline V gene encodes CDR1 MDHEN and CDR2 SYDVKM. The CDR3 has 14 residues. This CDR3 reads CASTPRPEGNTIYF. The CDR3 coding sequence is TGTGCCAGCACCCCCCGACCGGAGGGAAACACCATATATTTT.

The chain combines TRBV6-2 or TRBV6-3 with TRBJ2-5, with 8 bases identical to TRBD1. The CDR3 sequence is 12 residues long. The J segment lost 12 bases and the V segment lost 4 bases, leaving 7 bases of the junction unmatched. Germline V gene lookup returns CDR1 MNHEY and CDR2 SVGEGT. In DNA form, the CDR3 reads TGTGCCAGCAGTTGGGGACCGGGACAGGAGTACTTC. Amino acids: CASSWGPGQEYF.

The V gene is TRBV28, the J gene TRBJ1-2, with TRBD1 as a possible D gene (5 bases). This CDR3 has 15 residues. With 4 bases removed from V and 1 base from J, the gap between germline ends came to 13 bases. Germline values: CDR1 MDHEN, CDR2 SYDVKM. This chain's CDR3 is CASSSAGTSNYGYTF. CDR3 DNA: TGTGCCAGCAGTTCGGCCGGGACTAGTAACTATGGCTACACCTTC.

CDR3 protein: CASSPGGANIQYF. CDR3 bases: TGCGCCAGCAGCCCGGGGGGGGCCAACATTCAGTACTTC. This chain connects TRBV4-1 to TRBJ2-4, with TRBD2 matching over 8 bases. The J segment lost 7 bases and the V segment lost 4 bases, leaving 3 bases of the junction unmatched. This CDR3 region has 13 residues. In germline, CDR1 is MGHRA, CDR2 YSYEKL.

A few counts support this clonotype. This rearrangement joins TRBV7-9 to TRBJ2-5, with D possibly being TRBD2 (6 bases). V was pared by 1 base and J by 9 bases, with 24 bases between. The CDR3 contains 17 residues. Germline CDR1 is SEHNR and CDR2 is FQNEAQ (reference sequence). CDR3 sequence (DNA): TGTGCCAGCAGCTTAGTTGCGTTTGAGGAGGGCACGGGGGCCCAGTACTTC. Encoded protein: CASSLVAFEEGTGAQYF.

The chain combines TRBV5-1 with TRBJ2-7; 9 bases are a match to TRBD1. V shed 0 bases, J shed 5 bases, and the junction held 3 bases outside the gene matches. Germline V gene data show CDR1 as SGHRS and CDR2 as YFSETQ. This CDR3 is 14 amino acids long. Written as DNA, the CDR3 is TGCGCCAGCAGCTTGGGGACAGGGGCCAACGAGCAGTACTTC. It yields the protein CASSLGTGANEQYF. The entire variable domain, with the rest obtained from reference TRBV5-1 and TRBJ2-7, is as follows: KAGVTQTPRYLIKTRGQQVTLSCSPISGHRSVSWYQQTPGQGLQFLFEYFSETQRNKGNFPGRFSGRQFSNSRSEMNVSTLELGDSALYLCASSLGTGANEQYFGPGTRLTVT.

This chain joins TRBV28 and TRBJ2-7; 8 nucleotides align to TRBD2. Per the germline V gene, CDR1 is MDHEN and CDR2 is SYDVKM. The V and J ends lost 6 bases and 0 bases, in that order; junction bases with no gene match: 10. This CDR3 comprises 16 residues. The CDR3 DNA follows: TGTGCCAGCAGGTCCGGGAGCGGGAGTTCCTCCTACGAGCAGTACTTC. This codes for CASRSGSGSSSYEQYF.

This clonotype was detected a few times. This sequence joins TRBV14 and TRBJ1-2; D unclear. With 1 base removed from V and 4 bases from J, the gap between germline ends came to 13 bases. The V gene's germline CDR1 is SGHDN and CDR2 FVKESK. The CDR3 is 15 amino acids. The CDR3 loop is CASSQAAAIPYGYTF. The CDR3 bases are TGTGCCAGCAGCCAAGCCGCGGCCATACCCTATGGCTACACCTTC.

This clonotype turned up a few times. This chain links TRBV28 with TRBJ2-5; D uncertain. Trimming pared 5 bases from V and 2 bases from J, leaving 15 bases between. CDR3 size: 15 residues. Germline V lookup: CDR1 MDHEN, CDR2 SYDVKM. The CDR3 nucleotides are TGTGCCAGCAGTACGACATCCCTGGGGCAAGAGACCCAGTACTTC. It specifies CASSTTSLGQETQYF. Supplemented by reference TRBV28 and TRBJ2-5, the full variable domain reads DVKVTQSSRYLVKRTGEKVFLECVQDMDHENMFWYRQDPGLGLRLIYFSYDVKMKEKGDIPEGYSVSREKKERFSLILESASTNQTSMYLCASSTTSLGQETQYFGPGTRLLVL.

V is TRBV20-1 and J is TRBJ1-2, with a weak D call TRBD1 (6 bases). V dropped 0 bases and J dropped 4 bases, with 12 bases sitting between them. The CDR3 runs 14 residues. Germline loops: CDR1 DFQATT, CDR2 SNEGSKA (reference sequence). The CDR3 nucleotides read TGCAGTGCTAGAGACTGGACAGAAACCTATGGCTACACCTTC. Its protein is CSARDWTETYGYTF.

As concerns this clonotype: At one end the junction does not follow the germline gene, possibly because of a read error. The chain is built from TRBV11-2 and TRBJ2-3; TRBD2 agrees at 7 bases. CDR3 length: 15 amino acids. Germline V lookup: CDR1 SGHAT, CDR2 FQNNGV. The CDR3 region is CVSSLGPTSADTQYF. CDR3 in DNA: TGTGTCAGCAGCTTAGGTCCCACTAGCGCAGATACGCAGTATTTT. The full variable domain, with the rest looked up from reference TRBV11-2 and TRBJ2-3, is EAGVAQSPRYKIIEKRQSVAFWCNPISGHATLYWYQQILGQGPKLLIQFQNNGVVDDSQLPKDRFSAERLKGVDSTLKIQPAKLEDSAVYLCVSSLGPTSADTQYFGPGTRLTVL.

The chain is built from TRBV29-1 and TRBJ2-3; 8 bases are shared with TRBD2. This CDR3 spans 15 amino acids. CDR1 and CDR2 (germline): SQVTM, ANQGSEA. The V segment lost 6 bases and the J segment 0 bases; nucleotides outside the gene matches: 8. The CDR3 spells CSVDTIAGSTDTQYF. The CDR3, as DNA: TGCAGCGTCGACACAATAGCGGGAAGCACAGATACGCAGTATTTT.

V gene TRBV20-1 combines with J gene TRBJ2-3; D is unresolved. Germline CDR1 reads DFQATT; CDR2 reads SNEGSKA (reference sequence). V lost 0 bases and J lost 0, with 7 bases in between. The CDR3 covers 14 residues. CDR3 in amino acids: CSARELTSTDTQYF. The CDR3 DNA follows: TGCAGTGCTAGAGAACTAACGAGCACAGATACGCAGTATTTT.

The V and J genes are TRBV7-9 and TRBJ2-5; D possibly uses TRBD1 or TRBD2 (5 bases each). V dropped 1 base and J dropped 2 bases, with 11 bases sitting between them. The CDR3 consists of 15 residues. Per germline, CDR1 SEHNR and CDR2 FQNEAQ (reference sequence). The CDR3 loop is CASSLVGTSQETQYF. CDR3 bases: TGTGCCAGCAGCTTAGTCGGGACCAGTCAAGAGACCCAGTACTTC.

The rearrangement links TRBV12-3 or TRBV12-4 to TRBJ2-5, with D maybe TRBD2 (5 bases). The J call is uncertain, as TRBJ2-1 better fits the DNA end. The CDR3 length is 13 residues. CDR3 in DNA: TGTGCCAGCAGTTTGGACGGTGCGGGTCAGCAGTTCTTC. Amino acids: CASSLDGAGQQFF.

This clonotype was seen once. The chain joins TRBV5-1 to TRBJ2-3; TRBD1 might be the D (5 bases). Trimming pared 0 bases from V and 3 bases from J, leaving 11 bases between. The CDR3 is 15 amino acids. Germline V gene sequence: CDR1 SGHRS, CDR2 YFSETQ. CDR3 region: CASSLARAGTDTQYF. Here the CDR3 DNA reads TGCGCCAGCAGCTTGGCCAGGGCCGGGACAGATACGCAGTATTTT.

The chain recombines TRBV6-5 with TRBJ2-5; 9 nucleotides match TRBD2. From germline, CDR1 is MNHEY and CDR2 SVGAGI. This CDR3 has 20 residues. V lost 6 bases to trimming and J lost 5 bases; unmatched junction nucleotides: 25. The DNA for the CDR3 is TGTGCCAGCAGATACAGTTATGTAGGGGTGGGACTAGCATCCAGGGAGACCCAGTACTTC. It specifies CASRYSYVGVGLASRETQYF.

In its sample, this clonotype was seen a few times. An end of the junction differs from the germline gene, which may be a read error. CDR3 bases: TGTGCCAGCAGGCGGGACAGGGCGGATGAAAAACTGTTCTTT. Its protein product is CASRRDRADEKLFF. The gene calls are TRBV7-2 and TRBJ1-4; 9 bases match TRBD1. There are 14 residues in the CDR3. Germline V CDR1 and CDR2: SGHTA, FQGNSA. Full variable domain (rest looked up from reference TRBV7-2 and TRBJ1-4): GAGVSQSPSNKVTEKGKDVELRCDPISGHTALYWYRQSLGQGLEFLIYFQGNSAPDKSGLPSDRFSAERTGGSVSTLTIQRTQQEDSAVYLCASRRDRADEKLFFGSGTQLSVL.

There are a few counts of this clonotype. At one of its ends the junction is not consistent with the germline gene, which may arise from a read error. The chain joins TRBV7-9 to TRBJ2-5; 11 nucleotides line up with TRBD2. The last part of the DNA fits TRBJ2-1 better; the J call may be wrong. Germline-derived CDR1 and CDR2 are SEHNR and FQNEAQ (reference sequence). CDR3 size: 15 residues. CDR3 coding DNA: TGTGCCTGCAGCTCACTAGCGGGAGTTTCCGATGAGCAGTTCTTC. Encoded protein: CACSSLAGVSDEQFF.

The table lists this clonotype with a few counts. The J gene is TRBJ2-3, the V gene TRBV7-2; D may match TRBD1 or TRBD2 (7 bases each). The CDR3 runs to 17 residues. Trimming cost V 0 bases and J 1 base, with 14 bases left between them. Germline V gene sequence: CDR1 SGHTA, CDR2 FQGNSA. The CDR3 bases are TGTGCCAGCAGCTTAGCGCCAGGGGGGGCTGGCACAGATACGCAGTATTTT. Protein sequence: CASSLAPGGAGTDTQYF.

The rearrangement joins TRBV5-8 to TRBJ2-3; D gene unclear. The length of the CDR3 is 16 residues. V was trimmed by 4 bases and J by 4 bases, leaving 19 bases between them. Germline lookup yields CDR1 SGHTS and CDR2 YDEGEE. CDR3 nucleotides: TGTGCCAGCAGCGCGAGTGAAGTTTTTGGCGCAGATACGCAGTATTTT. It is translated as CASSASEVFGADTQYF.

CDR3 coding DNA: TGTGCCAGCAGTTACTCGAAGTTTGCAGATACGCAGTATTTT. It is translated as CASSYSKFADTQYF. V gene TRBV6-2 or TRBV6-3 combines with J gene TRBJ2-3, with D hard to call. Trimming stripped 0 bases from V and 4 bases from J, with 8 bases between. CDR3 size: 14 residues. Germline V gene sequence: CDR1 MNHEY, CDR2 SVGEGT.

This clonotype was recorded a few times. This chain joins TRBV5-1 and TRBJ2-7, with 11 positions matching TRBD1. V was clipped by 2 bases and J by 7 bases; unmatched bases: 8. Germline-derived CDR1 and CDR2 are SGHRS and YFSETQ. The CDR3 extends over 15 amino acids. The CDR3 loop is CASSFFGQGASEQYF. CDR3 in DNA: TGCGCCAGCAGCTTCTTTGGACAGGGGGCAAGTGAGCAGTACTTC.